Shown below are 32 T cell receptor beta chains from a single sample sequenced in a study of blood T cell repertoires in COVID-19. This table comes from immunoSEQ multiplex PCR, and its TCRdb copy is limited to in-frame clones, with some not included. Of about 290,000 clones in the sample, approximately 89% were seen once. The sample comprised peripheral blood. These receptors were collected from a woman younger than 45 with COVID-19, enrolled during active disease.

The V and J genes are TRBV3-1 (or the pseudogene TRBV3-2) and TRBJ2-1, with TRBD1 matching 9 bases. The CDR3 covers 16 residues. V was pared by 5 bases and J by 8 bases, with 13 bases of the junction left unmatched. CDR1 is LGHDT, CDR2 YNNKEL, per germline (reference sequence). The CDR3 here is CASSEVPGQGVDEQFF. The CDR3, as DNA: TGTGCCAGCAGCGAAGTACCGGGACAGGGCGTTGATGAGCAGTTCTTC.

The chain employs TRBV7-9 and TRBJ2-3, with TRBD2 as a possible D gene (6 bases). Germline loops: CDR1 SEHNR, CDR2 FQNEAQ (reference sequence). V lost 5 bases, J lost 7 bases, and 25 bases lay in between. The CDR3 extends over 17 amino acids. The CDR3 DNA reads as TGTGCCAGCAGCCCACAAACCGGGAGCCCCGAAAGGAATACGCAGTATTTT. This sequence encodes CASSPQTGSPERNTQYF. Using reference TRBV7-9 and TRBJ2-3 for the parts outside the CDR3, the full variable domain is DTGVSQNPRHKITKRGQNVTFRCDPISEHNRLYWYRQTLGQGPEFLTYFQNEAQLEKSRLLSDRFSAERPKGSFSTLEIQRTEQGDSAMYLCASSPQTGSPERNTQYFGPGTRLTVL.

The rearrangement joins TRBV28 to TRBJ1-5, with D uncertain. The CDR3 has 14 amino acids. V lost 3 bases and J lost 4, with 10 bases in between. The V gene's germline CDR1 is MDHEN and CDR2 SYDVKM. CDR3 in amino acids: CASSLWPSNQPQHF. The DNA of the CDR3 is TGTGCCAGCAGTTTGTGGCCGTCTAATCAGCCCCAGCATTTT.

The rearrangement joins TRBV6-1 to TRBJ1-5; 8 nucleotides match TRBD1. With 8 bases clipped from V and 7 bases from J, the junction kept 7 bases outside the gene matches. CDR3 size: 13 residues. Germline V CDR1 and CDR2: MNHNS, SASEGT. CDR3 residues: CASAGGFRQPQHF. The CDR3 DNA reads as TGTGCCAGCGCAGGGGGCTTCAGGCAGCCCCAGCATTTT.

The V gene is TRBV28, the J gene TRBJ1-4; D may be TRBD1 (5 bases). The V gene lost 2 bases and the J gene lost 8 bases, with 21 bases spanning the gap. The CDR3 consists of 17 residues. Germline CDR1 reads MDHEN; CDR2 reads SYDVKM. The CDR3 DNA reads as TGTGCCAGCAGTTTAGACCCTCCAGGACAACGAAGAGAAAAACTGTTTTTT. This sequence encodes CASSLDPPGQRREKLFF.

The chain joins TRBV18 to TRBJ1-4, with no clear D. CDR1 is KGHSH, CDR2 LQKENI, per germline. V shed 5 bases and J shed 0 bases, with 7 bases lying between them. CDR3 length: 14 residues. The CDR3 nucleotides are TGTGCCAGCTCAGGAGGTGCAACTAATGAAAAACTGTTTTTT. This sequence encodes CASSGGATNEKLFF.

The chain carries TRBV20-1 and TRBJ1-1, with TRBD1 as a possible D gene (5 bases). The V end was cut by 3 bases, the J end by 3 bases, with 11 bases between. Germline values: CDR1 DFQATT, CDR2 SNEGSKA (reference sequence). The CDR3 sequence is 13 residues long. The DNA for the CDR3 is TGCAGTGCTAGTAAGGGGAGGGACACTGAAGCTTTCTTT. It yields the protein CSASKGRDTEAFF.

The rearrangement joins TRBV20-1 to TRBJ2-1; D uncertain. The V end lost 3 bases, the J end lost 0 bases, and 12 bases lay between the germline ends. This CDR3 is 15 amino acids long. Per germline, CDR1 DFQATT and CDR2 SNEGSKA (reference sequence). CDR3 region: CSASATGSSYNEQFF. In nucleotides, the CDR3 is TGCAGTGCTAGTGCGACTGGTAGCTCCTACAATGAGCAGTTCTTC.

The chain uses TRBV9 and TRBJ1-1, with 7 bases identical to TRBD1. Germline V gene data show CDR1 as SGDLS and CDR2 as YYNGEE. J lost 10 bases, V lost 4 bases, and 10 bases had no gene match. The CDR3 is 13 residues long. In nucleotides, the CDR3 is TGTGCCAGCAGCCCCGACAGGGTGGGTCGAGCTTTCTTT. Protein product: CASSPDRVGRAFF.

The rearrangement links TRBV24-1 to TRBJ2-1, with a tentative D call TRBD1 (5 bases). This CDR3 region has 13 residues. Germline lookup yields CDR1 KGHDR and CDR2 SFDVKD. V lost 3 bases, J lost 9 bases, and 11 bases lay in between. The CDR3: CATSDVTGSEQFF. DNA of the CDR3: TGTGCCACCAGTGATGTCACAGGCAGTGAGCAGTTCTTC.

V usage is TRBV12-3 or TRBV12-4 and J usage is TRBJ1-1, with D possibly being TRBD1 (6 bases). CDR3 size: 13 residues. V lost 6 bases, J lost 6 bases, and 14 bases lay in between. CDR3 region: CASRRGGAAEAFF. In DNA, the CDR3 is TGTGCCAGCAGGCGGGGGGGGGCCGCTGAAGCTTTCTTT.

On this clone itself: The identical CDR3 is also encoded by other nucleotide sequences in the sample. The CDR3, as DNA: TGTGCCGGGGGCCAGGGGAATCAGCCCCAGCATTTT. Translated, it gives CAGGQGNQPQHF. This chain uses TRBV19 with TRBJ1-5, with a tentative D call TRBD1 (6 bases). This CDR3 has 12 residues. Trimming removed 11 bases from V and 4 bases from J, with 12 bases in between. Germline CDR1 reads LNHDA; CDR2 reads SQIVND (reference sequence).

The chain has TRBV4-1 and TRBJ1-2; 7 nucleotides agree with TRBD1. Germline V gene data show CDR1 as MGHRA and CDR2 as YSYEKL. The V and J ends lost 1 base and 5 bases, in that order; junction bases with no gene match: 7. This CDR3 comprises 15 residues. The CDR3 DNA reads as TGCGCCAGCAGCCAAGCGAGGGGGCTAGGGTATGGCTACACCTTC. Its translation is CASSQARGLGYGYTF.

This chain connects TRBV28 to TRBJ2-5, with D unresolved. Germline V CDR1 and CDR2: MDHEN, SYDVKM. This CDR3 is built from 13 residues. Trimming removed 2 bases from V and 2 bases from J, with 6 bases in between. The CDR3 sequence: CASSLEQQETQYF. The CDR3 region has the DNA TGTGCCAGCAGTTTAGAACAGCAAGAGACCCAGTACTTC. Combining the CDR3 with reference TRBV28 and TRBJ2-5 gives the whole variable domain DVKVTQSSRYLVKRTGEKVFLECVQDMDHENMFWYRQDPGLGLRLIYFSYDVKMKEKGDIPEGYSVSREKKERFSLILESASTNQTSMYLCASSLEQQETQYFGPGTRLLVL.

V and J are TRBV7-9 and TRBJ1-1; 7 nucleotides match TRBD1. J gave up 8 bases and V 4 bases, and 4 bases lay outside the gene matches. Germline V gene data show CDR1 as SEHNR and CDR2 as FQNEAQ (reference sequence). CDR3 size: 12 residues. CDR3 residues: CASSSTGSEAFF. CDR3 coding DNA: TGTGCCAGCAGCTCGACAGGGTCAGAAGCTTTCTTT.

The chain employs TRBV4-1 and TRBJ2-7; 7 bases line up with TRBD1. The CDR3 totals 16 residues. The germline CDR1 and CDR2 sequences are MGHRA and YSYEKL. J was trimmed by 7 bases and V by 2 bases; bases with no gene match: 14. Written as DNA, the CDR3 is TGCGCCAGCAGCCAACGCGCGGCCGGGACAGCCCTAGAGCAGTACTTC. Residues: CASSQRAAGTALEQYF.

The rearrangement joins TRBV6-5 to TRBJ2-7; 7 bases agree with TRBD1. The CDR3 consists of 14 residues. Germline CDR1 MNHEY, CDR2 SVGAGI. Trimming at V came to 2 bases and at J to 4 bases, leaving 5 bases not matched to a gene. The CDR3 spells CASSYGRGIYEQYF. The CDR3 bases are TGTGCCAGCAGTTACGGCAGGGGGATTTACGAGCAGTACTTC.

The chain uses TRBV11-2 and TRBJ2-2; 8 nucleotides agree with TRBD2. This CDR3 has 17 residues. The V segment lost 5 bases and the J segment 6 bases; nucleotides outside the gene matches: 14. Germline V gene data show CDR1 as SGHAT and CDR2 as FQNNGV. CDR3 protein: CASSRPGAGGDPGELFF. As DNA, the CDR3 is TGTGCCAGCAGCCGTCCCGGGGCGGGGGGTGACCCCGGGGAGCTGTTTTTT.

The chain combines TRBV7-6 with TRBJ2-7, with D perhaps matching TRBD2 (7 bases). Germline CDR1 SGHVS, CDR2 FNYEAQ. The length of the CDR3 is 14 residues. V lost 7 bases and J lost 2, with 15 bases in between. In DNA form, the CDR3 reads TGTGCCAGCAACGAAGGGGGGGGAGCCTACGAGCAGTACTTC. Translation gives CASNEGGGAYEQYF.

In this sample, this clone turned up once. V usage is TRBV11-2 and J usage is TRBJ2-1; 14 bases align to TRBD2. Germline-derived CDR1 and CDR2 are SGHAT and FQNNGV. The junction had 4 bases not matched to a gene; V was cut back by 6 bases and J by 0 bases. The CDR3 sequence is 17 residues long. The CDR3 sequence: CASRGLAGASSYNEQFF. The CDR3 DNA sequence: TGTGCCAGCAGGGGACTAGCGGGGGCGAGCTCCTACAATGAGCAGTTCTTC.

The CDR3 DNA is TGTGCCAGCAGTTTACAGGGGGCAGGGGGAAACACCATATATTTT. Amino acid sequence: CASSLQGAGGNTIYF. V gene TRBV6-5 combines with J gene TRBJ1-3, with 9 bases that match TRBD1. Germline CDR1 and CDR2: MNHEY and SVGAGI. V was clipped by 4 bases and J by 4 bases; unmatched bases: 5. The CDR3 is made up of 15 amino acids.

Concerning this clone: Relative to the germline gene, one junction end is altered; a read error may explain this. The J gene is TRBJ1-5, the V gene TRBV5-6; 7 bases are shared with TRBD1. The V gene's germline CDR1 is SGHDT and CDR2 YYEEEE. This CDR3 region has 13 residues. CDR3 sequence reads: CASSWGQNQAQHF. CDR3 in DNA: TGTGCCAGCAGCTGGGGACAGAATCAGGCCCAGCATTTT.

The chain joins TRBV10-1 to TRBJ2-1; a weak D match, TRBD1 (5 bases). Germline assignment: CDR1 WNHNN and CDR2 SYGVQD (reference sequence). The CDR3 runs 12 residues. Between the trimmed V and J ends, which lost 4 bases and 7 bases, there was a span of 8 bases. CDR3 region: CASSVGVNEQFF. CDR3 nucleotide sequence: TGCGCCAGCAGTGTAGGGGTGAATGAGCAGTTCTTC.

CDR3 region: CASSLLGEAFF. The CDR3 DNA follows: TGTGCCAGCAGCTTACTCGGAGAGGCTTTCTTT. This chain connects TRBV7-9 to TRBJ1-1; D is uncertain. Deletions cut 2 bases from V and 11 bases from J, with 9 bases between. CDR1 SEHNR and CDR2 FQNEAQ come from the germline V gene (reference sequence). This CDR3 region has 11 residues.

The V call is TRBV5-3, the J call TRBJ1-4; perhaps TRBD1 as D (6 bases). TRBV5-3 is recorded as an ORF, its role being uncertain. V was clipped by 0 bases and J by 8 bases, with 11 bases between them. The length of the CDR3 is 14 residues. The CDR3 region is CARSLDGGGEKLFF. The CDR3 nucleotides are TGTGCCAGAAGCTTGGATGGGGGCGGCGAAAAACTGTTTTTT.

This chain connects TRBV29-1 to TRBJ2-1; TRBD2 aligns across 12 bases. With V trimmed by 2 bases and J by 9 bases, 11 bases remained unmatched. The CDR3 has 16 residues. Germline V lookup: CDR1 SQVTM, CDR2 ANQGSEA. The CDR3 DNA reads TGCAGCGTTGAAATTGCTAGCGGGGGGGCCCAGGGTGAGCAGTTCTTC. It encodes CSVEIASGGAQGEQFF.

J is TRBJ2-1 and V is TRBV10-3; 10 positions match TRBD2. CDR1 and CDR2 from the germline V gene are ENHRY and SYGVKD. Germline trimming cut 5 bases from V and 7 bases from J; bases unmatched to any gene: 11. The CDR3 spans 16 residues. The CDR3 spells CAISRTSGDRINEQFF. The CDR3 DNA follows: TGTGCCATCAGTCGTACTAGCGGGGATAGGATAAATGAGCAGTTCTTC.

This sequence joins TRBV5-4 and TRBJ2-2; D unclear. V dropped 0 bases and J dropped 6 bases, with 9 bases sitting between them. Germline V gives CDR1 SGHNT, CDR2 YYREEE (reference sequence). The CDR3 consists of 14 residues. CDR3 sequence reads: CASSLAGWAGELFF. DNA of the CDR3: TGTGCCAGCAGCTTGGCGGGTTGGGCCGGGGAGCTGTTTTTT.

This clone was seen a few times. The sample carries other DNA sequences with the same CDR3. The genes are TRBV7-9 and TRBJ2-2; no clear D. Per germline, CDR1 SEHNR and CDR2 FQNEAQ (reference sequence). This CDR3 region has 13 residues. V was cut by 4 bases and J by 2 bases, with 5 bases left in between. The CDR3 DNA follows: TGTGCCAGCAGCTCCGGTAACACCGGGGAGCTGTTTTTT. Its protein product is CASSSGNTGELFF.

The CDR3 DNA sequence: TGTGCCAGCAGCCCATCGGGTGGCTATGGCTACACCTTC. Protein: CASSPSGGYGYTF. The chain recombines TRBV3-1 (or the pseudogene TRBV3-2) with TRBJ1-2; no clear D. The germline V gene has CDR1 LGHDT and CDR2 YNNKEL (reference sequence). Trimming pared 4 bases from V and 4 bases from J, leaving 10 bases between. CDR3 length equals 13 residues.

V is TRBV10-2 and J is TRBJ2-5; a weak D match, TRBD2 (6 bases). This CDR3 is built from 15 residues. Per the germline V gene, CDR1 is WSHSY and CDR2 is SAAADI. The V and J ends lost 4 bases and 2 bases respectively, with 14 bases between them. CDR3 amino acids: CASSGEGLPQETQYF. CDR3 sequence (DNA): TGCGCCAGCAGTGGTGAGGGACTTCCACAAGAGACCCAGTACTTC.

The sample holds one count of this clone. This chain links TRBV6-4 with TRBJ2-1, with D possibly TRBD1 on 5 matching bases. Germline loops: CDR1 MRHNA, CDR2 SNTAGT. Trimming stripped 2 bases from V and 4 bases from J, with 6 bases between. This CDR3 has 13 residues. CDR3 coding DNA: TGTGCCAGCAGTGACAGGGGTTACAATGAGCAGTTCTTC. Encoded protein: CASSDRGYNEQFF.